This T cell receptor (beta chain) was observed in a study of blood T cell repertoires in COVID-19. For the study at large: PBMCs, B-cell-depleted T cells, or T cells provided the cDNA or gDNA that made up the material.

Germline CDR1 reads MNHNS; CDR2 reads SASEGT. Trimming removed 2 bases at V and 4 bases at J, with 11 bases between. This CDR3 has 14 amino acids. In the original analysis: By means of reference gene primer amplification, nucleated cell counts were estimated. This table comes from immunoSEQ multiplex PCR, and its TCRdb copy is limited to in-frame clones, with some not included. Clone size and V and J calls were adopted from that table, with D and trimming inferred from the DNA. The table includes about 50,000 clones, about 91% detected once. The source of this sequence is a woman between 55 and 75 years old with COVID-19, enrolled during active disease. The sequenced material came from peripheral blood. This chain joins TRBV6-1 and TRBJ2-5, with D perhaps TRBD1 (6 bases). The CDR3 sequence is CASSEIVRGETQYF. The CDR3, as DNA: TGTGCCAGCAGTGAAATCGTCAGGGGAGAGACCCAGTACTTC.